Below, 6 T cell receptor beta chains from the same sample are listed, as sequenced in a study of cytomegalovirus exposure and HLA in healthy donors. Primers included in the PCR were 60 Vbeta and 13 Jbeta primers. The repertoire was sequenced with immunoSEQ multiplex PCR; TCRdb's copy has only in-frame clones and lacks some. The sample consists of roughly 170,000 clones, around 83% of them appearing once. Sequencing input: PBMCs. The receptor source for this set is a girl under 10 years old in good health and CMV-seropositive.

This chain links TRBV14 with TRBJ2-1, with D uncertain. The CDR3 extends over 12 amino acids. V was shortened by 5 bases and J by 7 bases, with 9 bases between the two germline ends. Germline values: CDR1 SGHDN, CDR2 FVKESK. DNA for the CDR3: TGTGCCAGCAGCGAAACAGCTAATGAGCAGTTCTTC. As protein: CASSETANEQFF. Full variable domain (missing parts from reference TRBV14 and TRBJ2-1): EAGVTQFPSHSVIEKGQTVTLRCDPISGHDNLYWYRRVMGKEIKFLLHFVKESKQDESGMPNNRFLAERTGGTYSTLKVQPAELEDSGVYFCASSETANEQFFGPGTRLTVL.

The CDR3 is CASSREGGPGNTIYF. The CDR3 nucleotides read TGTGCCAGCAGTAGGGAAGGAGGCCCTGGAAACACCATATATTTT. The chain is built from TRBV27 and TRBJ1-3; unclear D gene. Germline-derived CDR1 and CDR2 are MNHEY and SMNVEV (reference sequence). This CDR3 comprises 15 residues. V was trimmed by 5 bases and J by 2 bases, leaving 13 bases between them.

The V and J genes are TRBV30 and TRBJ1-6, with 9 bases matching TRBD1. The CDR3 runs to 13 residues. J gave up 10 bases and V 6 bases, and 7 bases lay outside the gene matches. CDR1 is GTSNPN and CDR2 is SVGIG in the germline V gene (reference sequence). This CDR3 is CACTQGADSPLHF. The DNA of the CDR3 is TGTGCCTGTACACAGGGGGCCGACTCACCCCTCCACTTT. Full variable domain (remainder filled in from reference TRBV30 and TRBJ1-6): SQTIHQWPATLVQPVGSPLSLECTVEGTSNPNLYWYRQAAGRGLQLLFYSVGIGQISSEVPQNLSASRPQDRQFILSSKKLLLSDSGFYLCACTQGADSPLHFGNGTRLTVT.

CDR3 in amino acids: CTSSQGPGEREGRGEQFF. For the CDR3, the DNA is TGCACCAGCAGCCAAGGGCCAGGTGAGCGGGAGGGCCGTGGGGAGCAGTTCTTC. The J gene is TRBJ2-1, the V gene TRBV1; TRBD2 was called by the table and not checked on the DNA. TRBV1 is a pseudogene. The CDR3 has 18 amino acids.

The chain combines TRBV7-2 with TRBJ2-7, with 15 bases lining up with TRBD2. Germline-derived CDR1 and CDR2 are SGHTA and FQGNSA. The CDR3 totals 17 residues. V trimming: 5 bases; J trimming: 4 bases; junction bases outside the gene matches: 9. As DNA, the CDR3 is TGTGCCAGCAGCGCCCAACCGGGACTAGCGGGAGGTTACGAGCAGTACTTC. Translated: CASSAQPGLAGGYEQYF.

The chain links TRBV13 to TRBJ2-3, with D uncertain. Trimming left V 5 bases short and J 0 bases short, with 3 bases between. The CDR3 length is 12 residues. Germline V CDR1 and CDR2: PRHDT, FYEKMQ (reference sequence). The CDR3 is CASSLSTDTQYF. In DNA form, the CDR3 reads TGTGCCAGCAGCCTAAGCACAGATACGCAGTATTTT.